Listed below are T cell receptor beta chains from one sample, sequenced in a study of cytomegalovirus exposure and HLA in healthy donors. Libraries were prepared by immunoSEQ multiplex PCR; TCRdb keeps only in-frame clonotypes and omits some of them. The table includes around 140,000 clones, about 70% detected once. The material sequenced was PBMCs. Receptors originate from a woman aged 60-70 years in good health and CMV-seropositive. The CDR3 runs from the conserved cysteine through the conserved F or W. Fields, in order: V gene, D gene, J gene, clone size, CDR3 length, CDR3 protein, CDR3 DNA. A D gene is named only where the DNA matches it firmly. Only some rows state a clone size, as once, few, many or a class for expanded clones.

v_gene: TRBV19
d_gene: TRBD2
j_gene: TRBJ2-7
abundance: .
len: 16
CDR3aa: CASSSTIAGKTYEQYF
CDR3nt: TGTGCCAGTAGTTCAACTATAGCGGGAAAAACCTACGAGCAGTACTTC

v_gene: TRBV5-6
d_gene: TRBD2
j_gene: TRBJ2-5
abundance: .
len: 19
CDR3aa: CASSLLGLAGAGRQETQYF
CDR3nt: TGTGCCAGCAGCTTGCTCGGACTAGCGGGAGCGGGTCGGCAAGAGACCCAGTACTTC

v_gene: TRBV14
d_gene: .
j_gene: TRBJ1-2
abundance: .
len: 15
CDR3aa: CASSQDTWRGYGYTF
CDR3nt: TGTGCCAGCAGCCAAGACACGTGGCGGGGCTATGGCTACACCTTC

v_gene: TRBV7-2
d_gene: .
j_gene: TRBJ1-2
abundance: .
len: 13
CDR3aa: CASSLITNYGYTF
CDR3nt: TGTGCCAGCAGCTTAATAACTAACTATGGCTACACCTTC

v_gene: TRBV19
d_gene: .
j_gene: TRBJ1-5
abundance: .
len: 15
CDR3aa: CASSIDWGRGEPQHF
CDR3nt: TGTGCCAGTAGTATAGATTGGGGGCGAGGGGAGCCCCAGCATTTT

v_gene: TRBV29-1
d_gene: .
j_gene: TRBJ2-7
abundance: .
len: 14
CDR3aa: CSVGGGLSSYEQYF
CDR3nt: TGCAGCGTTGGGGGCGGCCTTAGCTCCTACGAGCAGTACTTC

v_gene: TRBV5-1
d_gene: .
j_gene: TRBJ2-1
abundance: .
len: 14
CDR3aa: CASSLRQGHNEQFF
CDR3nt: TGCGCCAGCAGCTTGCGGCAGGGGCACAATGAGCAGTTCTTC

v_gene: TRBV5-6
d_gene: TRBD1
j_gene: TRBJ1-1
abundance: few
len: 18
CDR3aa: CASSLANLDRGHGTEAFF
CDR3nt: TGTGCCAGCAGCTTGGCGAACCTGGACAGGGGGCATGGCACTGAAGCTTTCTTT

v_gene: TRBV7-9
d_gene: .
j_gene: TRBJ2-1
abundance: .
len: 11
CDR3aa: CASSLQSGEFF
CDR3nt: TGTGCCAGCAGCTTACAGTCAGGGGAGTTCTTC

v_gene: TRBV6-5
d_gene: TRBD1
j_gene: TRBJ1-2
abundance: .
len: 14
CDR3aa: CASSRGANLFGYTF
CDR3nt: TGTGCCAGCAGCAGGGGGGCCAATCTTTTTGGCTACACCTTC

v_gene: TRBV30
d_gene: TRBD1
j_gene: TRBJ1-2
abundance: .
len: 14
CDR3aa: CAWSARTGGAGYTF
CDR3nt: TGTGCCTGGAGTGCCCGGACAGGGGGCGCGGGCTACACCTTC

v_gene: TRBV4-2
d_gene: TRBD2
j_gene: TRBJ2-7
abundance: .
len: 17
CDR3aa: CASSQDVVRENPYEQYF
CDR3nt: TGTGCCAGCAGCCAAGATGTCGTGCGGGAGAACCCTTACGAGCAGTACTTC

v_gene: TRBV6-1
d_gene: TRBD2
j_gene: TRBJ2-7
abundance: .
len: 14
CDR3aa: CASKFGLAGQGGYF
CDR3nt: TGTGCCAGCAAATTCGGACTAGCGGGGCAAGGGGGGTACTTC

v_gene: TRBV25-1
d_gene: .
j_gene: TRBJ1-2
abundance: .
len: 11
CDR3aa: CATSTGYGYTF
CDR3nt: TGTGCCACCTCGACGGGATATGGCTACACCTTC

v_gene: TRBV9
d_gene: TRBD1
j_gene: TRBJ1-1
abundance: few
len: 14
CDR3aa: CASSFLSDRAEAFF
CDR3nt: TGTGCCAGCAGCTTTCTATCCGACAGGGCAGAAGCTTTCTTT

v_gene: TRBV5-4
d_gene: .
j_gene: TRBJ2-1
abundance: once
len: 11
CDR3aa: CASGEGTRQFF
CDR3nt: TGTGCCAGCGGCGAGGGGACTCGGCAGTTCTTC

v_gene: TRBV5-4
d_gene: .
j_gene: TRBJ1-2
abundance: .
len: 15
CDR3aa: CASSLTEGRPYGYTF
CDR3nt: TGTGCCAGCAGCTTGACGGAGGGTCGTCCTTATGGCTACACCTTC

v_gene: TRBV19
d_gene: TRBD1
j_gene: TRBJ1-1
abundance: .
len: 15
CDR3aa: CASSKRQGENTEAFF
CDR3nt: TGTGCCAGTAGTAAGCGACAGGGAGAAAACACTGAAGCTTTCTTT

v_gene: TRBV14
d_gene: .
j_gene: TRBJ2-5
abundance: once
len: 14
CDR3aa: CASSQDVAMKTQYF
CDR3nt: TGTGCCAGCAGCCAAGATGTAGCGATGAAGACCCAGTACTTC

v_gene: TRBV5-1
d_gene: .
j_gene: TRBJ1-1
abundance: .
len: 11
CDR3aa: CASSSTNEAFF
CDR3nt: TGCGCCAGCAGCTCTACCAACGAAGCTTTCTTT

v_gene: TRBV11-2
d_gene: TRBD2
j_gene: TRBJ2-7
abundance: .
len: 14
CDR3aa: CASSLVGGEYEQYF
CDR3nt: TGTGCCAGCAGCTTAGTGGGAGGGGAGTACGAGCAGTACTTC

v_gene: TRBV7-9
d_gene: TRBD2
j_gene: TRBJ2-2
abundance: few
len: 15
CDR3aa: CASSFLAGGIGELFF
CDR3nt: TGTGCCAGCAGCTTCCTAGCGGGAGGTATCGGGGAGCTGTTTTTT

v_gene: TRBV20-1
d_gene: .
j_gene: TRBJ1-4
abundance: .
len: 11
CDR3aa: CSAGGNEKLFF
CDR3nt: TGCAGTGCAGGGGGAAATGAAAAACTGTTTTTT

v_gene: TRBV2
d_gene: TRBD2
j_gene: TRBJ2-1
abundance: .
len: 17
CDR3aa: CASSPLAGGPSDNEQFF
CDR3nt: TGTGCCAGCAGTCCACTAGCGGGAGGGCCCTCAGACAATGAGCAGTTCTTC

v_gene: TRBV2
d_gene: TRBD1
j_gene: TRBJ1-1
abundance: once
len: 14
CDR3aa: CASSWGQTNTEAFF
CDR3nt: TGTGCCAGCAGTTGGGGACAGACGAACACTGAAGCTTTCTTT

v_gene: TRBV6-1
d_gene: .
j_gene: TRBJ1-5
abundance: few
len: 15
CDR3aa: CASSPMGGSNQPQHF
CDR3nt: TGTGCCAGCAGTCCCATGGGGGGGAGCAATCAGCCCCAGCATTTT

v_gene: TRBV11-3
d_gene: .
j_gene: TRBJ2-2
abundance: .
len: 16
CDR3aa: CASSPRLERGPGELFF
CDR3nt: TGTGCCAGCAGCCCTAGACTAGAGAGAGGACCCGGGGAGCTGTTTTTT

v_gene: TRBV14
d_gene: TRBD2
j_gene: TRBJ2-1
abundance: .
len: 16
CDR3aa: CASSQGSGRAGNEQFF
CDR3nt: TGTGCCAGCAGCCAAGGGAGCGGGAGGGCCGGGAATGAGCAGTTCTTC

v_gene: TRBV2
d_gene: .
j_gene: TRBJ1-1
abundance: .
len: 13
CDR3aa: CASSLDRNTEAFF
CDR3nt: TGTGCCAGCAGTCTGGACAGGAACACTGAAGCTTTCTTT

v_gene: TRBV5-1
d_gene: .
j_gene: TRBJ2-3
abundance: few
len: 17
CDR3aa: CASSSSQRTVRTDTQYF
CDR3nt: TGCGCCAGCAGCTCGAGCCAAAGGACAGTTCGCACAGATACGCAGTATTTT

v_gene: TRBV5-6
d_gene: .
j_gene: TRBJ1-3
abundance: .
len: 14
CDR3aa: CASSRREAGNTIYF
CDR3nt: TGTGCCAGCAGCCGGAGGGAGGCTGGAAACACCATATATTTT

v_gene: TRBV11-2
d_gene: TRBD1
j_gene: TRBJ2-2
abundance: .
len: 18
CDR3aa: CASTQLDDRASNTGELFF
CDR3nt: TGTGCCAGCACCCAGCTCGATGACAGGGCCTCGAACACCGGGGAGCTGTTTTTT

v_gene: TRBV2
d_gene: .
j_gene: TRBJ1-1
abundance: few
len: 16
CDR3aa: CASSDLRGAIETEAFF
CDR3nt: TGTGCCAGCAGTGATTTAAGGGGCGCTATAGAAACTGAAGCTTTCTTT

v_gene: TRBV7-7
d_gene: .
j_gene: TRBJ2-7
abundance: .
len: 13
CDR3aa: CASSPGLSYEQYF
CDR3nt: TGTGCCAGCAGCCCGGGACTCTCCTACGAGCAGTACTTC

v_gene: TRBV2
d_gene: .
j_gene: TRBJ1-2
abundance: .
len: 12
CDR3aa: CASLGGGYGYTF
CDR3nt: TGTGCCAGCTTGGGGGGAGGTTATGGCTACACCTTC

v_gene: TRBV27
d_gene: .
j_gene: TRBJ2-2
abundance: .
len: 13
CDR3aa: CASRPGIGGELFF
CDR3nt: TGTGCCAGCAGGCCAGGAATAGGCGGGGAGCTGTTTTTT

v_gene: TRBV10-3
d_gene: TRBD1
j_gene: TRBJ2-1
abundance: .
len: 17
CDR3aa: CAISESRDRVIYNEQFF
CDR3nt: TGTGCCATCAGTGAGTCGAGGGACAGGGTTATCTACAATGAGCAGTTCTTC

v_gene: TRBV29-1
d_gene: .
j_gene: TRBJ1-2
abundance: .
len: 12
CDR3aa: CSVEGSGYGYAF
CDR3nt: TGCAGCGTTGAAGGGAGCGGCTATGGCTACGCCTTC

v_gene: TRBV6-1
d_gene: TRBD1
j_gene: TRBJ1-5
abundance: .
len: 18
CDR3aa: CASSGAINRGGLNQPQHF
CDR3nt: TGTGCCAGCAGTGGAGCTATAAACAGGGGCGGCCTCAATCAGCCCCAGCATTTT

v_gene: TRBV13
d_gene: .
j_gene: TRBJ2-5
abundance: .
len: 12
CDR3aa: CASSPRQETQYF
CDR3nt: TGTGCCAGCAGCCCCAGACAAGAGACCCAGTACTTC

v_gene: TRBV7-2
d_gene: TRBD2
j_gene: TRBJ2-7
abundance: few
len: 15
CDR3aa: CASSSGLAGGSAPYF
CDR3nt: TGTGCCAGCAGCTCCGGACTAGCGGGAGGGTCCGCCCCGTACTTC

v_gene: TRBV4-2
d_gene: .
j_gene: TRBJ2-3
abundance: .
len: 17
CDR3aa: CASSQEIGGRGTDTQYF
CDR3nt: TGTGCCAGCAGCCAAGAAATTGGGGGGAGAGGCACAGATACGCAGTATTTT

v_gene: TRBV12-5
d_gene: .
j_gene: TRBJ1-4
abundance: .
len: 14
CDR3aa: CASGGAGGNEKLFF
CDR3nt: TGTGCTAGTGGGGGTGCTGGGGGGAATGAAAAACTGTTTTTT

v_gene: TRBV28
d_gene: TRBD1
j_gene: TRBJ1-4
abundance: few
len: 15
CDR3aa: CASGFPGQFNEKLFF
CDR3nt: TGTGCCAGCGGATTTCCGGGACAGTTTAATGAAAAACTGTTTTTT

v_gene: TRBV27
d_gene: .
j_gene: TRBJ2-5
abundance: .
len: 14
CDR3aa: CASRGHKYQETQYF
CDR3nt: TGTGCCAGCAGGGGACATAAGTACCAAGAGACCCAGTACTTC

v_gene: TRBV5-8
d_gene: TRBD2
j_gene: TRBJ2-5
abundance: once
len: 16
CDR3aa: CASSFGLAGTQETQYF
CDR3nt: TGTGCCAGCAGCTTCGGACTAGCGGGAACACAAGAGACCCAGTACTTC

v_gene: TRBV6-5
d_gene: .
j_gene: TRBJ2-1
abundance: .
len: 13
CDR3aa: CASMRASYNEQFF
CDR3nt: TGTGCCAGCATGAGGGCATCCTACAATGAGCAGTTCTTC

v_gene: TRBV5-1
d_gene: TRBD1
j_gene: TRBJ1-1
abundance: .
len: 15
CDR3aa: CASSLGDRGRAEAFF
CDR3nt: TGCGCCAGCAGCTTGGGGGACAGGGGGCGGGCTGAAGCTTTCTTT

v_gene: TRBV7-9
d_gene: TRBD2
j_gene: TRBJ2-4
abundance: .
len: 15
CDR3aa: CASSRLAGTKNIQYF
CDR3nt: TGTGCCAGCAGCCGACTAGCGGGTACCAAAAACATTCAGTACTTC

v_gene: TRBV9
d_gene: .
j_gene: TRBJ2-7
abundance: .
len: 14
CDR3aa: CASSVGGGEYEQYF
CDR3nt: TGTGCCAGCAGCGTAGGTGGCGGAGAGTACGAGCAGTACTTC

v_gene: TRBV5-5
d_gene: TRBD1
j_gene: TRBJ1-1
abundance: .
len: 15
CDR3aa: CASSSLWTGNTEAFF
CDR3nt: TGTGCCAGCAGCTCGCTGTGGACAGGGAACACTGAAGCTTTCTTT

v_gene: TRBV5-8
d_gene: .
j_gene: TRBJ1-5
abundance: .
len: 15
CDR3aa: CASSLGATSNQPQHF
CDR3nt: TGTGCCAGCAGCTTGGGGGCAACTAGCAATCAGCCCCAGCATTTT